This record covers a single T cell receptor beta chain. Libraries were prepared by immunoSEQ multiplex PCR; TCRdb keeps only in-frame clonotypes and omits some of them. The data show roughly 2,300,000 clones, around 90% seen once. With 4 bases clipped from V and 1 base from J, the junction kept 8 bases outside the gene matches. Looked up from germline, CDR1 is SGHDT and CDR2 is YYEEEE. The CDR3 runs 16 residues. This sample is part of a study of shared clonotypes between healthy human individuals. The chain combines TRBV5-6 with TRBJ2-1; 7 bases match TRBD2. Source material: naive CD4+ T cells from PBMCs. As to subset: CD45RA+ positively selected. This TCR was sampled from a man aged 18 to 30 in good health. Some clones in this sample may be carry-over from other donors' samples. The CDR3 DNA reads TGTGCCAGCAGCCTCGGTAGCGGGCGGTCCTACAATGAGCAGTTCTTC. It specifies CASSLGSGRSYNEQFF.